This entry describes one TCR beta chain. Its antigen is currently unknown. Researchers ran the PCR with 60 Vbeta and 13 Jbeta primers. TCRdb's copy holds only in-frame clones and misses some; the assay was immunoSEQ multiplex PCR. The sample lists about 130,000 clones; less than 85% were seen once. V dropped 3 bases and J dropped 1; count of bases not matched to a gene: 3. CDR3 length: 14 residues. Germline V gives CDR1 SGDLS, CDR2 YYNGEE. The data derive from a study of cytomegalovirus exposure and HLA in healthy donors. About the research overall: One earlier analysis, a look at 150 million to 200 million T cells, found some 110 million unique TCR beta sequences. Findings and limits, study-wide: Judged likely to be a sequencing artifact was a cluster of highly shared sequence variants. The authors enumerated some 170 TCR beta chains as linked to cytomegalovirus.

Whereas donors were nominally healthy upon sampling, unrecorded immune exposures were probable. This sequence joins TRBV9 and TRBJ1-1; 7 bases fit TRBD1. Source material: PBMCs. The clonotype was recovered from a female donor in good health and CMV-seronegative. Written as DNA, the CDR3 is TGTGCCAGCAGCGGCAACAGGGGGAACACTGAAGCTTTCTTT. The encoded protein is CASSGNRGNTEAFF. Full variable domain (outside the CDR3, taken from reference TRBV9 and TRBJ1-1): DSGVTQTPKHLITATGQRVTLRCSPRSGDLSVYWYQQSLDQGLQFLIQYYNGEERAKGNILERFSAQQFPDLHSELNLSSLELGDSALYFCASSGNRGNTEAFFGQGTRLTVV.